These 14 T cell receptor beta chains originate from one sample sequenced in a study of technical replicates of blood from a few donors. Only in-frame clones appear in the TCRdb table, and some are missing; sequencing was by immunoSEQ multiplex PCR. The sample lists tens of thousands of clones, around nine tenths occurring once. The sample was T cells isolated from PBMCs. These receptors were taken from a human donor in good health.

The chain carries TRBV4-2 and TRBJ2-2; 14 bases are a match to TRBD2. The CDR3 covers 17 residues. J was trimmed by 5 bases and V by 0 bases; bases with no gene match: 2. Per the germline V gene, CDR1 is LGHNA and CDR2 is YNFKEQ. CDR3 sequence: CASSQDRTSGGTGELFF. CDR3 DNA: TGTGCCAGCAGCCAAGATAGGACTAGCGGGGGGACCGGGGAGCTGTTTTTT.

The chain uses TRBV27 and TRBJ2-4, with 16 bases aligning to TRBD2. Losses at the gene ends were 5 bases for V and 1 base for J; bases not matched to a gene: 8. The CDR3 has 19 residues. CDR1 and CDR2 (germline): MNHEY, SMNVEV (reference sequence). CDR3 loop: CASSPLGLAGGSAKNIQYF. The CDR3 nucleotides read TGTGCCAGCAGTCCCCTGGGACTAGCGGGAGGGTCCGCCAAAAACATTCAGTACTTC.

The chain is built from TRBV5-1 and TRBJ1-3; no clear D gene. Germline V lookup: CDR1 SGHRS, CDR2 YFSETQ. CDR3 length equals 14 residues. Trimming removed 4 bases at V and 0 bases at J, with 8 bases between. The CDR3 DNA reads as TGCGCCAGCAGCGCCGGGAGCTCTGGAAACACCATATATTTT. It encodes CASSAGSSGNTIYF.

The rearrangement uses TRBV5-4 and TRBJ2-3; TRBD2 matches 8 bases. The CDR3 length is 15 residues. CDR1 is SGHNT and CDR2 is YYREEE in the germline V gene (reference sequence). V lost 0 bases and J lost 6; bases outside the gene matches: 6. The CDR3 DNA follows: TGTGCCAGCAGCTTGGAGGGCGCGGGAGGTGATACGCAGTATTTT. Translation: CASSLEGAGGDTQYF.

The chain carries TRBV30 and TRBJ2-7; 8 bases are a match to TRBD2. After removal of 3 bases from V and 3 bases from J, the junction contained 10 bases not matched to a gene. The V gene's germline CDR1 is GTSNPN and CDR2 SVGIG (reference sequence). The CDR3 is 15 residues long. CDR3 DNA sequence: TGTGCCTGGAGGACCGATAGCGGGGTCTACTACGAGCAGTACTTC. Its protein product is CAWRTDSGVYYEQYF. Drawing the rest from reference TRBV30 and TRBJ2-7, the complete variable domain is SQTIHQWPATLVQPVGSPLSLECTVEGTSNPNLYWYRQAAGRGLQLLFYSVGIGQISSEVPQNLSASRPQDRQFILSSKKLLLSDSGFYLCAWRTDSGVYYEQYFGPGTRLTVT.

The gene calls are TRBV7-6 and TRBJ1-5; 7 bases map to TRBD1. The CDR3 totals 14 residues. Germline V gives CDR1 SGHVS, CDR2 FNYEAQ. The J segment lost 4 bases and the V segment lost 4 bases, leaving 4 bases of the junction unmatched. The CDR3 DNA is TGTGCCAGCAGCTCTAACAGGGGAAATCAGCCCCAGCATTTT. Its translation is CASSSNRGNQPQHF.

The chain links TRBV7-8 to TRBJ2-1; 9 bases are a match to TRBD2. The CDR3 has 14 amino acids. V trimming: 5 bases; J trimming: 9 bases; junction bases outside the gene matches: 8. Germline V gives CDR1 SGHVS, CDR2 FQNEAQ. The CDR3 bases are TGTGCCAGCAGCCTGGGACTAGCTGGAGGTGAGCAGTTCTTC. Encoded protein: CASSLGLAGGEQFF. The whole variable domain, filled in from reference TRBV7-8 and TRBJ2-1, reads GAGVSQSPRYKVAKRGQDVALRCDPISGHVSLFWYQQALGQGPEFLTYFQNEAQLDKSGLPSDRFFAERPEGSVSTLKIQRTQQEDSAVYLCASSLGLAGGEQFFGPGTRLTVL.

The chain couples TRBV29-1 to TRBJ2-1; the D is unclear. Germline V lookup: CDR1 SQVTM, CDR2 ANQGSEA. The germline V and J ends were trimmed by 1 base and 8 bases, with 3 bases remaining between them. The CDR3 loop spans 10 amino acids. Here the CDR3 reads CSVEGDEQFF. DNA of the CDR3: TGCAGCGTTGAAGGAGATGAGCAGTTCTTC.

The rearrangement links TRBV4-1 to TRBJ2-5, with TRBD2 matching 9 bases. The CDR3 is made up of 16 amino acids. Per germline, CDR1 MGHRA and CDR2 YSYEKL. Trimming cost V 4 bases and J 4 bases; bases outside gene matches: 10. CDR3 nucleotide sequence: TGCGCCAGCAGCCTCTTGCTAGCGGGAATTTCAGAGACCCAGTACTTC. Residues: CASSLLLAGISETQYF.

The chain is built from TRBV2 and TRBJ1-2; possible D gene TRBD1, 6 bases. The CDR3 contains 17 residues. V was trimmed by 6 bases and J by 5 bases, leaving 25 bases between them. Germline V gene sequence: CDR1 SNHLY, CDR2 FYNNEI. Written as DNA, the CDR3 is TGTGCCAGCAGAGCACCCGCGGACAGCCGACTGGTATATGGCTACACCTTC. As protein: CASRAPADSRLVYGYTF.

The CDR3 region is CAWSEGSGEKLFF. The DNA of the CDR3 is TGTGCCTGGAGTGAAGGGAGTGGTGAAAAACTGTTTTTT. V and J are TRBV30 and TRBJ1-4; D gene ambiguous. The germline V gene encodes CDR1 GTSNPN and CDR2 SVGIG (reference sequence). The CDR3 length is 13 residues. Deletions cut 1 base from V and 7 bases from J, with 10 bases between.

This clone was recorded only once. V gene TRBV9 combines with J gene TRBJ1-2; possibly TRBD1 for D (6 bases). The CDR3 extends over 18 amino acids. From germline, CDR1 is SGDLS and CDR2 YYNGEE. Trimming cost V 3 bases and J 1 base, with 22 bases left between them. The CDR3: CASSAKPGQTAINYGYTF. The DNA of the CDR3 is TGTGCCAGCAGCGCGAAGCCCGGACAGACAGCCATTAACTATGGCTACACCTTC. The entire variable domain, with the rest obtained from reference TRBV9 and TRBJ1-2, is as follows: DSGVTQTPKHLITATGQRVTLRCSPRSGDLSVYWYQQSLDQGLQFLIQYYNGEERAKGNILERFSAQQFPDLHSELNLSSLELGDSALYFCASSAKPGQTAINYGYTFGSGTRLTVV.

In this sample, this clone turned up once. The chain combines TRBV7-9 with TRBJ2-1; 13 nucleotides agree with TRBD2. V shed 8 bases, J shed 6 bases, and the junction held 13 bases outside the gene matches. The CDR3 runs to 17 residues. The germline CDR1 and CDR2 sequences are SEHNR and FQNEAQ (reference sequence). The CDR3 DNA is TGTGCCAGCGACCAGAACACCGGGACTAGCGGGATCAATGAGCAGTTCTTC. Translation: CASDQNTGTSGINEQFF. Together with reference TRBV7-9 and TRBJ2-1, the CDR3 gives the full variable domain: DTGVSQNPRHKITKRGQNVTFRCDPISEHNRLYWYRQTLGQGPEFLTYFQNEAQLEKSRLLSDRFSAERPKGSFSTLEIQRTEQGDSAMYLCASDQNTGTSGINEQFFGPGTRLTVL.

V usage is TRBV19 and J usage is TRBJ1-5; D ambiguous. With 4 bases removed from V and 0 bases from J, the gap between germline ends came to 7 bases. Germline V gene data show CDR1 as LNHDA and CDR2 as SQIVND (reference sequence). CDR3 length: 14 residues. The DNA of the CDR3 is TGTGCCAGTAGTAACGGTTATAGCAATCAGCCCCAGCATTTT. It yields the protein CASSNGYSNQPQHF.